This T cell receptor beta chain was obtained from a study of blood T cell repertoires in COVID-19. In the source study's methods: Reference gene primer amplification gave nucleated cell count estimates. Some clones are missing from TCRdb's copy, which holds only in-frame ones; the method was immunoSEQ multiplex PCR. Clone size and V and J calls were adopted from that table, with D and trimming inferred from the DNA. The sample lists some 90,000 clones, just over 90% occurring once. Material for sequencing was peripheral blood. The sequence was collected from a woman in her forties or fifties in a cohort sampled during active COVID-19.

The CDR3 spells CASSPVPGLSYGYTF. For the CDR3, the DNA is TGTGCCAGCAGCCCGGTTCCAGGACTCAGCTATGGCTACACCTTC. The chain has TRBV28 and TRBJ1-2, with D unresolved. The V gene's germline CDR1 is MDHEN and CDR2 SYDVKM. Trimming stripped 6 bases from V and 4 bases from J, with 18 bases between. This CDR3 contains 15 residues.